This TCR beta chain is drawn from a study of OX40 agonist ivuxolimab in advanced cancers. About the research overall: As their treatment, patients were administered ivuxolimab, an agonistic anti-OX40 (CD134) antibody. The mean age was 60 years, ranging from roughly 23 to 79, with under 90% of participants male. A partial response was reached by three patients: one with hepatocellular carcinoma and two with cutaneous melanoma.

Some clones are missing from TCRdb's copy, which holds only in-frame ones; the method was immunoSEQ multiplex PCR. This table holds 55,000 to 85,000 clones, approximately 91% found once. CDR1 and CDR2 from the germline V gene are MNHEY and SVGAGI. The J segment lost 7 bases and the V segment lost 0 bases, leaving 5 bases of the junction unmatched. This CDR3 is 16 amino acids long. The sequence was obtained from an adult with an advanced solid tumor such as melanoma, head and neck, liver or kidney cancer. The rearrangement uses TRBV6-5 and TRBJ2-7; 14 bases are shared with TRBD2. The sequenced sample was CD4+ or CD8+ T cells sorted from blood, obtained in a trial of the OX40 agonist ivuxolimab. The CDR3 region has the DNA TGTGCCAGCAGTTACTCCGGACTAGCGGGAGGAAGGGAGCAGTACTTC. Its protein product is CASSYSGLAGGREQYF.